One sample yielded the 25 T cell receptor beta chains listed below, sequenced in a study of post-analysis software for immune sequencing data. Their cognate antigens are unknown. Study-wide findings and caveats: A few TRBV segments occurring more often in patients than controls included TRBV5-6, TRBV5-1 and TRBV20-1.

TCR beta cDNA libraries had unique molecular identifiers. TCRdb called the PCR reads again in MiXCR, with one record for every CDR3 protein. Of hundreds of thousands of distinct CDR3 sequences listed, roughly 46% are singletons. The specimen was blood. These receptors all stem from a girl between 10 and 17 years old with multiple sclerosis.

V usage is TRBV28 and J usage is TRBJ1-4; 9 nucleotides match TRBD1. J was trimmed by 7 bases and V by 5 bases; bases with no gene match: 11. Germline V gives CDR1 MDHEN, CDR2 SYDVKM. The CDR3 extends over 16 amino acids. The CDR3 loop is CASSPHGTGQGEKLFF. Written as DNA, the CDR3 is TGTGCCAGCAGTCCTCACGGGACAGGGCAAGGTGAAAAACTGTTTTTT.

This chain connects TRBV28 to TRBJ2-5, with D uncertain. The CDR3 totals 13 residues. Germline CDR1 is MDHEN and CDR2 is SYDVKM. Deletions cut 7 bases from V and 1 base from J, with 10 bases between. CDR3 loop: CASNNRIQETQYF. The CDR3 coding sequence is TGTGCCAGCAATAATCGGATCCAAGAGACCCAGTACTTC. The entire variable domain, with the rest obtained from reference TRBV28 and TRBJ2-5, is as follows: DVKVTQSSRYLVKRTGEKVFLECVQDMDHENMFWYRQDPGLGLRLIYFSYDVKMKEKGDIPEGYSVSREKKERFSLILESASTNQTSMYLCASNNRIQETQYFGPGTRLLVL.

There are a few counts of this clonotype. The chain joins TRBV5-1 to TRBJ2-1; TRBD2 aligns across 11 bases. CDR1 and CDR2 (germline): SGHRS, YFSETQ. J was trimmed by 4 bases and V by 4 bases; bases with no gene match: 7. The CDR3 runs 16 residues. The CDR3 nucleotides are TGCGCCAGCAGCATCGGAGGGACTAGCGGATACAATGAGCAGTTCTTC. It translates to CASSIGGTSGYNEQFF. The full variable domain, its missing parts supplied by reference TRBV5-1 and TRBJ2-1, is KAGVTQTPRYLIKTRGQQVTLSCSPISGHRSVSWYQQTPGQGLQFLFEYFSETQRNKGNFPGRFSGRQFSNSRSEMNVSTLELGDSALYLCASSIGGTSGYNEQFFGPGTRLTVL.

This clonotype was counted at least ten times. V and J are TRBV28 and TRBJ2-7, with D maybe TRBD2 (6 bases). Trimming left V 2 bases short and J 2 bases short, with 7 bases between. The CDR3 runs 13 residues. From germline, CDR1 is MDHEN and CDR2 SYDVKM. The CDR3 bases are TGTGCCAGCAGTTTAGCGGGAACCTACGAGCAGTACTTC. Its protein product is CASSLAGTYEQYF.

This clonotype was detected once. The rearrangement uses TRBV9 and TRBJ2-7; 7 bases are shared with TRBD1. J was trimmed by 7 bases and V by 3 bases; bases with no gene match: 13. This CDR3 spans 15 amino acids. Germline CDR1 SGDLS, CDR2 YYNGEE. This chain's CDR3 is CASSEGAITYNEQYF. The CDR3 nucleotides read TGTGCCAGCAGCGAGGGGGCCATCACCTACAATGAGCAGTACTTC.

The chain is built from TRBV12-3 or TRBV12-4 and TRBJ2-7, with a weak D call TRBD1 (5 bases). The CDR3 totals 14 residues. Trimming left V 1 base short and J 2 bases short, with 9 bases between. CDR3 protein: CASSLGGSPYEQYF. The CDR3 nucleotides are TGTGCCAGCAGTTTAGGGGGCTCTCCCTACGAGCAGTACTTC.

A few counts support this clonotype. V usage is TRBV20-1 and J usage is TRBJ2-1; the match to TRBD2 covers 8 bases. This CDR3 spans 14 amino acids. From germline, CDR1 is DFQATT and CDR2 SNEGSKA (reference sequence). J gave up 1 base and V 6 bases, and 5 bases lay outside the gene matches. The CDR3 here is CSAPPSGSYNEQFF. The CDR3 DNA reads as TGCAGTGCCCCTCCTAGCGGGTCCTACAATGAGCAGTTCTTC.

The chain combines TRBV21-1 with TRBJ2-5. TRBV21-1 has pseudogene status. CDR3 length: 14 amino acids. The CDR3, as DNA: TGTGCCGGCAGCAAGCGATTAGACCAAGAGACCCAGTACTTC. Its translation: CAGSKRLDQETQYF.

CDR3 amino acids: CASSFPGTPYEQYF. The CDR3 bases are TGCGCCAGCAGCTTTCCCGGGACTCCCTACGAGCAGTACTTC. The genes are TRBV4-1 and TRBJ2-7; D may be TRBD2 (6 bases). CDR3 size: 14 residues. Germline CDR1 reads MGHRA; CDR2 reads YSYEKL. V lost 5 bases to trimming and J lost 2 bases, with 13 bases between them.

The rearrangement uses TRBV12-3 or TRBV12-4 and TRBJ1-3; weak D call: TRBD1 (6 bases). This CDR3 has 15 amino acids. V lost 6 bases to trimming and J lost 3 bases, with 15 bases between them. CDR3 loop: CASSRTRGYGNTIYF. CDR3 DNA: TGTGCCAGCAGCCGAACTAGGGGGTATGGAAACACCATATATTTT.

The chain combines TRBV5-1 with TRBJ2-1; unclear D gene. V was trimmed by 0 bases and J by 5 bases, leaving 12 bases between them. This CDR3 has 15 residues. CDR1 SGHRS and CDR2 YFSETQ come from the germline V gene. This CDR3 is CASSLVSPENNEQFF. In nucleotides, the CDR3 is TGCGCCAGCAGCTTGGTTAGCCCGGAAAACAATGAGCAGTTCTTC.

This chain's CDR3 is CASSRSGTQETQYF. In nucleotides, the CDR3 is TGTGCCAGCAGCCGGAGCGGAACCCAAGAGACCCAGTACTTC. The J gene is TRBJ2-5, the V gene TRBV11-1; a possible D gene is TRBD2 (5 bases). The CDR3 sequence is 14 residues long. Germline CDR1 reads SGHAT; CDR2 reads FQDESV (reference sequence). V was shortened by 5 bases and J by 1 base, with 11 bases between the two germline ends.

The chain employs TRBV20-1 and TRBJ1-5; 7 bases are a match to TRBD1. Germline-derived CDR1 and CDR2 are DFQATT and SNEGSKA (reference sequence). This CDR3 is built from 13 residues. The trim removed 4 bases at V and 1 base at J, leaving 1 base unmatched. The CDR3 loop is CSATGGSNQPQHF. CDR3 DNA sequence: TGCAGTGCTACAGGGGGGAGCAATCAGCCCCAGCATTTT.

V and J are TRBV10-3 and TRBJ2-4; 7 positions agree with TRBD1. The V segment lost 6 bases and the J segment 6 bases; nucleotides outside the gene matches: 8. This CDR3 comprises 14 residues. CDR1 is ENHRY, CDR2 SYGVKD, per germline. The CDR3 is CAIRDGQGVNIQYF. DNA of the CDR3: TGTGCCATCAGGGACGGGCAGGGGGTAAACATTCAGTACTTC.

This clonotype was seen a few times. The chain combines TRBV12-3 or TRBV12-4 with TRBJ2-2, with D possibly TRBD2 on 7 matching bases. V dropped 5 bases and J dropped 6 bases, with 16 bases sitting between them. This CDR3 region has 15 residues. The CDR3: CASSPRGRGAGELFF. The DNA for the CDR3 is TGTGCCAGCAGTCCAAGGGGGAGGGGGGCCGGGGAGCTGTTTTTT.

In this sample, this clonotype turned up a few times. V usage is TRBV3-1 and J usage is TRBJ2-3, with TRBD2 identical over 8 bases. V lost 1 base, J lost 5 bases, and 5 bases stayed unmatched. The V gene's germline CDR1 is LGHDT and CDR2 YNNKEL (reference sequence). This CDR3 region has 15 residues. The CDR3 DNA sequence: TGTGCCAGCAGCCAAGGTACTAGCGGAAAAGATACGCAGTATTTT. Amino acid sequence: CASSQGTSGKDTQYF.

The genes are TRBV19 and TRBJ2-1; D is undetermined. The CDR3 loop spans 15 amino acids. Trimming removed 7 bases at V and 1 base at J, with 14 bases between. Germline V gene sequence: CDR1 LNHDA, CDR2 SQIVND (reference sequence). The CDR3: CASNGRLGSYNEQFF. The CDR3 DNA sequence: TGTGCCAGTAACGGGCGATTGGGGTCCTACAATGAGCAGTTCTTC.

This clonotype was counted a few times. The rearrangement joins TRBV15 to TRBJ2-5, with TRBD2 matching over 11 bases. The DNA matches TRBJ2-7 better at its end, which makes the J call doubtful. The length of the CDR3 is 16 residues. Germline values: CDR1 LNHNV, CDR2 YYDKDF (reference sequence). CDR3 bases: TGTGCCACCAGCGGACTGACTAGCGGGACAGTCCACGAGCAGTACTTC. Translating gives CATSGLTSGTVHEQYF.

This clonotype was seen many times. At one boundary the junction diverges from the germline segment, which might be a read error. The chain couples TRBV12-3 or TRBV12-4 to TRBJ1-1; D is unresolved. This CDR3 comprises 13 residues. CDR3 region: CASSLTSNTEAFF. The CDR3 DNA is TGCGCCAGCAGCCTGACGTCGAACACTGAAGCTTTCTTT.

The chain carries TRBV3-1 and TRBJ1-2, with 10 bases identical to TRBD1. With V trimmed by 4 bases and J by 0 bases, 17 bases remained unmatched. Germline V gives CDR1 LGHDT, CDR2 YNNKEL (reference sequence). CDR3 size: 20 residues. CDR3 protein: CASSRTPGQGPSSANYGYTF. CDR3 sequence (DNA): TGTGCCAGCAGCCGAACACCGGGACAGGGGCCCTCCTCAGCTAACTATGGCTACACCTTC.

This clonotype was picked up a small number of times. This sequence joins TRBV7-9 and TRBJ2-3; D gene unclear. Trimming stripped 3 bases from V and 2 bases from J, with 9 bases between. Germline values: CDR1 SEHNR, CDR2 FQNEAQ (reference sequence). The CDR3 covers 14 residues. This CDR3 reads CASSFHVNTDTQYF. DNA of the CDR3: TGTGCCAGCAGCTTTCACGTAAACACAGATACGCAGTATTTT.

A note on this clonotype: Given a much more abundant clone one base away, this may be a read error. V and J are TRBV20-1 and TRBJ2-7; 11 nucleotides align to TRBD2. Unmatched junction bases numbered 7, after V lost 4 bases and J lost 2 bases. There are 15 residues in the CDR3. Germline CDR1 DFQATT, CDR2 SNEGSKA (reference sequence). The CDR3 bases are TGCAGTGCTAATCTAGCGGGAGGTTCAGCCTACGAGCAGTACGTC. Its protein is CSANLAGGSAYEQYV.

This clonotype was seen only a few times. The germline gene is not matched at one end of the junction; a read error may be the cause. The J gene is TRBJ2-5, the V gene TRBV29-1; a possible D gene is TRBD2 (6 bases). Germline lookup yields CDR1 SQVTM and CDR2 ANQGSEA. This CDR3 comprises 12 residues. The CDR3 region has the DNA TGCAGCGTTGGAACCTCCGCGGGGACCCCGTACTTC. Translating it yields CSVGTSAGTPYF.

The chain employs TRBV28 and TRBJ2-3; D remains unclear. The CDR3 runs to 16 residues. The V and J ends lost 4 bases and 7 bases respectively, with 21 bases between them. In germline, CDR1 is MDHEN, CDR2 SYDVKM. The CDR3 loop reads CASSSPGRADSYTQYF. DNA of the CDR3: TGTGCCAGCAGTTCCCCCGGCCGGGCGGATTCATATACGCAGTATTTT. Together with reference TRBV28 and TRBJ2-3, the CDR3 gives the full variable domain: DVKVTQSSRYLVKRTGEKVFLECVQDMDHENMFWYRQDPGLGLRLIYFSYDVKMKEKGDIPEGYSVSREKKERFSLILESASTNQTSMYLCASSSPGRADSYTQYFGPGTRLTVL.

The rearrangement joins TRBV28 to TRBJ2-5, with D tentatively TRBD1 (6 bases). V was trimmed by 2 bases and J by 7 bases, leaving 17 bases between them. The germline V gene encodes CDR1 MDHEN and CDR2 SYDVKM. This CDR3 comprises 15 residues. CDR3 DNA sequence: TGTGCCAGCAGTTTAACAGGGACGGGAAAGGGGACCCAGTACTTC. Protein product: CASSLTGTGKGTQYF.